The T cell receptor (beta chain) described here comes from a study of blood T cell repertoires in COVID-19. Study context: COVID-19 samples, acute and convalescent, were from the United States, Italy and Spain. Nucleic acid was either cDNA or gDNA, and it came from T cells, B-cell-depleted T cells, or PBMCs.

This clone was counted a few times. The authors' processing: Reference gene primer amplification in the assay estimated nucleated cell counts. TCRdb's copy holds only in-frame clones and misses some; the assay was immunoSEQ multiplex PCR. Clone size and the V and J calls come from that table; the DNA yielded D and trimming. The sample carries roughly 52,000 clones, roughly 86% recorded once. The sequence was obtained from a woman older than 75 with acute or convalescent COVID-19. Sequencing input: peripheral blood.

The CDR3 loop is CASSLSAGVGYGYTF. The CDR3 bases are TGTGCCAGCAGCTTATCGGCAGGGGTTGGCTATGGCTACACCTTC. The rearrangement joins TRBV7-6 to TRBJ1-2, with D possibly matching TRBD1 (6 bases). Germline V gene data show CDR1 as SGHVS and CDR2 as FNYEAQ. The CDR3 is 15 amino acids. Trimming removed 2 bases at V and 4 bases at J, with 14 bases between.